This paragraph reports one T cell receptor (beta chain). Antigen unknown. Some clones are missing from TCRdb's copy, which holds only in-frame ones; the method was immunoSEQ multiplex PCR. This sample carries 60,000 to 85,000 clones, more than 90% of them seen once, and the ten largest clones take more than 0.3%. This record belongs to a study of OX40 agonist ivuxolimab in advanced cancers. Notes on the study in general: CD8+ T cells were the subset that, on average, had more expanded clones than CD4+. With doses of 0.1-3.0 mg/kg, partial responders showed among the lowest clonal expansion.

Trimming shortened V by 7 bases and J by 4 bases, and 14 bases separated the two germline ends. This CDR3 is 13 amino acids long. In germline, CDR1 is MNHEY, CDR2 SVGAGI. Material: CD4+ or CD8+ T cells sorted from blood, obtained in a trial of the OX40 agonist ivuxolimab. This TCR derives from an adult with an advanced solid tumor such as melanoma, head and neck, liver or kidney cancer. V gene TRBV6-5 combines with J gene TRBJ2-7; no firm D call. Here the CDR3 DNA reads TGTGCCAGCACCGACTCCGGTGGTTACGAGCAGTACTTC. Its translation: CASTDSGGYEQYF.